This TCR beta chain emerged from a study of blood T cell repertoires in COVID-19 (dated by TCRdb to between 2020 and 2021). For the wider study: The collaborator samples originated in the United States, Italy and Spain and spanned the acute and convalescent phases of COVID-19. Sample metadata almost always included a de-identified subject ID, COVID-19 status, age in years and sex. The prospective study material was composed of cDNA or gDNA derived from T cells, B-cell-depleted T cells, or PBMCs. The repertoires were made available in a free public database intended to serve as a resource for research on the immune response to SARS-CoV-2. The samples were drawn from the first 160 participants of the ongoing ImmuneRACE study and from more than 1,000 subjects provided by 6 global collaborators. Subjects who had been exposed to COVID-19, were actively infected with it, or had recovered from it provided the deeply sampled blood TCRbeta repertoires that made up the dataset. HLA class I and class II types, where available, came from metadata supplied by the sample provider rather than from assay-based typing. What the authors observed across the whole study: The amount of clinical and demographic metadata varied by source and participant and was provided uncurated.

Each collaborating institution followed its own protocols to collect whole blood in K2EDTA tubes. Collaborator samples were shipped for TCRbeta analysis as frozen whole blood, isolated PBMCs, or DNA extracted from either sample type. Concerning this clone: This receptor's antigen is unknown. No qualities accompany the bases; no much larger clone lies one base away.

TCRbeta CDR3 regions were amplified from genomic DNA by means of the immunoSEQ Assay, a bias-controlled multiplex PCR. In the authors' own workflow: The number of nucleated cells in each sample was estimated by amplification of reference gene primers within the assay. To quantify the absolute abundance of each unique TCRbeta CDR3 rearrangement, sequence reads were collapsed and filtered. For each sample, productive Simpson clonality was calculated by taking the square root of Simpson's diversity index across productive rearrangements. Held by TCRdb, this immuneACCESS table contains in-frame sequences only and omits some clones. Under half of the omission traces to an unresolved V gene where checked; the cause of the rest is unknown. V, J and clone size are taken as reported in that table, and D and trimming were inferred from the DNA itself. This sample comprises around 37,000 clones, about 90% of them detected only once. Roughly 2.1% of the sample goes to the ten largest clones.

As encoded in the germline V gene (reference sequence), CDR1 is MNHEY while CDR2 is SMNVEV. Unmatched junction bases come to 5, with V trimmed by 6 bases and J by 0 bases. The CDR3 contains 15 residues, cysteine and phenylalanine counted. The only DNA kept is the CDR3, 45 bases in frame from the first base. Recombination connected TRBV27 to TRBJ2-1; 7 middle bases align to TRBD2. This clonotype originated in a man in his fifties with active or convalescent COVID-19. Sequenced input: peripheral blood. The nucleotide sequence is TGTGCCAGCAGATCGCGGGGGAGCTCCTACAATGAGCAGTTCTTC. It translates as CASRSRGSSYNEQFF.